This T cell receptor (beta chain) was profiled in a study of T cells in Graves' hyperthyroidism and ophthalmopathy. Looked up from germline, CDR1 is LNHDA and CDR2 is SQIVND (reference sequence). This CDR3 contains 15 residues. Deletions cut 7 bases from V and 2 bases from J, with 17 bases between. Newly diagnosed patients aged 18 to 65 had hyperthyroidism of under 2 months' duration. RNA transcripts were the template for amplifying TCR beta CDR3 regions. The TCR CDR3 was amplified in a first-round RT-PCR using the HTBI primer set. Via MiXCR, TCRdb re-called the multiplex PCR reads, giving one row per CDR3 protein. The data contain a few hundred thousand distinct CDR3 sequences, roughly 17% of them singletons.

The chain couples TRBV19 to TRBJ1-2; perhaps TRBD1 as D (5 bases). This receptor was obtained from a woman aged 45-59 years with Graves' hyperthyroidism. Sequences were obtained from blood. Here the CDR3 reads CASISSGQRNYGYTF. Written as DNA, the CDR3 is TGTGCCAGTATCTCGTCGGGGCAGCGAAACTATGGCTACACCTTC.